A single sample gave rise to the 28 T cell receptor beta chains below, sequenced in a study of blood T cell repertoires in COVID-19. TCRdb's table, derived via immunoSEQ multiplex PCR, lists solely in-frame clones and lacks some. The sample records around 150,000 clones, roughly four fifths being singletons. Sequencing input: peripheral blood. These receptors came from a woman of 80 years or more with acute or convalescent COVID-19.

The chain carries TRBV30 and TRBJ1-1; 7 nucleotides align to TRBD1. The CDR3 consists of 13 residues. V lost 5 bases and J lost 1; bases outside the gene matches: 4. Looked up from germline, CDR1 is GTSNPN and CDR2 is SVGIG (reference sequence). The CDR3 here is CAWLGQTNTEAFF. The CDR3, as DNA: TGTGCCTGGTTGGGACAGACGAACACTGAAGCTTTCTTT.

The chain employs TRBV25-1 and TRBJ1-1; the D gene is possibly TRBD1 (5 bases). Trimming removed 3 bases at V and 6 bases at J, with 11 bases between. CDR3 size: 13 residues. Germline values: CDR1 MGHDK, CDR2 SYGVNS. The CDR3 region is CASSDPGVAEAFF. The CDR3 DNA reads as TGTGCCAGCAGTGATCCGGGGGTGGCTGAAGCTTTCTTT.

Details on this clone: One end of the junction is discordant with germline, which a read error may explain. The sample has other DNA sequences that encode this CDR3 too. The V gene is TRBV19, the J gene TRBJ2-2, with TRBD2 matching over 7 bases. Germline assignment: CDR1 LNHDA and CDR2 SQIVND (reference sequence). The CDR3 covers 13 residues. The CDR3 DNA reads TGTGCCGCTACCGGGACTACCACCGGGGAACTGTTTTTT. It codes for CAATGTTTGELFF. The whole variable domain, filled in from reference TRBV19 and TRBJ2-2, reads DGGITQSPKYLFRKEGQNVTLSCEQNLNHDAMYWYRQDPGQGLRLIYYSQIVNDFQKGDIAEGYSVSREKKESFPLTVTSAQKNPTAFYLCAATGTTTGELFFGEGSRLTVL.

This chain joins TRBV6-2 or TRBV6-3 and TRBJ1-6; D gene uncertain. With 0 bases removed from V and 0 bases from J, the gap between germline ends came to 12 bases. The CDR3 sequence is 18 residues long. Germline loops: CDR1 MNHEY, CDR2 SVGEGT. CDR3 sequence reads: CASSYSGPTSSYNSPLHF. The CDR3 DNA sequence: TGTGCCAGCAGTTACTCGGGCCCTACGAGCTCCTATAATTCACCCCTCCACTTT.

The chain's CDR3 is CASSPGDRAMDTQYF. The CDR3 DNA reads TGTGCCAGTAGTCCGGGGGACAGGGCCATGGATACGCAGTATTTT. The chain links TRBV19 to TRBJ2-3, with 9 nucleotides matching TRBD1. Trimming cost V 5 bases and J 6 bases; bases outside gene matches: 9. There are 15 residues in the CDR3. CDR1 and CDR2 from the germline V gene are LNHDA and SQIVND (reference sequence).

CDR3 sequence (DNA): TGTGCCAGCAGAAACAGGGGGAACACTGAAGCTTTCTTT. It yields the protein CASRNRGNTEAFF. The chain recombines TRBV7-3 with TRBJ1-1, with 7 bases that match TRBD1. The germline V gene encodes CDR1 SGHTA and CDR2 FQGTGA. The V and J ends lost 6 bases and 1 base, in that order; junction bases with no gene match: 2. The CDR3 covers 13 residues. The variable domain in full, with the rest retrieved from reference TRBV7-3 and TRBJ1-1, is GAGVSQTPSNKVTEKGKYVELRCDPISGHTALYWYRQSLGQGPEFLIYFQGTGAADDSGLPNDRFFAVRPEGSVSTLKIQRTERGDSAVYLCASRNRGNTEAFFGQGTRLTVV.

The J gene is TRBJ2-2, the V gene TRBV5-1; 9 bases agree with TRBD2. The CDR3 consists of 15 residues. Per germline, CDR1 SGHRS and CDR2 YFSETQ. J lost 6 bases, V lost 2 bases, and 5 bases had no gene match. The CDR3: CASSFLAGSAGELFF. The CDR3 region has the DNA TGCGCCAGCAGCTTCCTAGCGGGATCTGCCGGGGAGCTGTTTTTT.

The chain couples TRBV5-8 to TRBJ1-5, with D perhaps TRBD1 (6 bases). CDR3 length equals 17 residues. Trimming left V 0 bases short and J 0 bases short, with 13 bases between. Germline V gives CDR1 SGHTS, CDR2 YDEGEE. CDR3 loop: CASSLGTEIDSNQPQHF. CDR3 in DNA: TGTGCCAGCAGCTTGGGGACAGAGATAGATAGCAATCAGCCCCAGCATTTT.

The CDR3 sequence is CASSVSQGDGNTIYF. In DNA form, the CDR3 reads TGTGCCAGCAGCGTCAGTCAGGGCGACGGAAACACCATATATTTT. The V call is TRBV9, the J call TRBJ1-3; possible D gene TRBD1, 5 bases. The CDR3 length is 15 residues. The germline gives CDR1 SGDLS, CDR2 YYNGEE. Between the trimmed V and J ends, which lost 2 bases and 4 bases, there was a span of 13 bases. The entire variable domain, with the rest obtained from reference TRBV9 and TRBJ1-3, is as follows: DSGVTQTPKHLITATGQRVTLRCSPRSGDLSVYWYQQSLDQGLQFLIQYYNGEERAKGNILERFSAQQFPDLHSELNLSSLELGDSALYFCASSVSQGDGNTIYFGEGSWLTVV.

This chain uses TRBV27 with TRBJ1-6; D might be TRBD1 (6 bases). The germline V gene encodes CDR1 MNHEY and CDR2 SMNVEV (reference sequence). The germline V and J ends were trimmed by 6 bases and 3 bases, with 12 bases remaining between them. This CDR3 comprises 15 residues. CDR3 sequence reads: CASRTGQIYNSPLHF. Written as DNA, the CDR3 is TGTGCCAGCAGAACAGGACAGATCTATAATTCACCCCTCCACTTT.

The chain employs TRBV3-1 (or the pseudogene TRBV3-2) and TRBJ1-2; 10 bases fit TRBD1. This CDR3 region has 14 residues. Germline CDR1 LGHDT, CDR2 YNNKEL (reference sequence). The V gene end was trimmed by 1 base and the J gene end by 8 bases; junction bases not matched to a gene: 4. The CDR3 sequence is CASSQGQGARGYTF. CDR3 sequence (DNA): TGTGCCAGCAGCCAAGGACAGGGGGCGCGAGGCTACACCTTC.

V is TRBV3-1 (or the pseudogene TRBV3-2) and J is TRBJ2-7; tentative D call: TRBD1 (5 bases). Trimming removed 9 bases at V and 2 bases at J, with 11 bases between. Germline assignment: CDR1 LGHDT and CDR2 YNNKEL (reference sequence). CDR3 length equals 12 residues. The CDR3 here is CARNLGAYEQYF. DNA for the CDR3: TGTGCCAGAAATTTAGGGGCCTACGAGCAGTACTTC.

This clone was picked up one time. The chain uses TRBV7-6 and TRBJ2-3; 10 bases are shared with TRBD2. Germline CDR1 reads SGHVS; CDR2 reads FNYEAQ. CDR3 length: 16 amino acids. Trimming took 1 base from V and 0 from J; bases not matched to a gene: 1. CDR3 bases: TGTGCCAGCAGCTTAGGGACTAGCGGTAGCACAGATACGCAGTATTTT. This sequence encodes CASSLGTSGSTDTQYF.

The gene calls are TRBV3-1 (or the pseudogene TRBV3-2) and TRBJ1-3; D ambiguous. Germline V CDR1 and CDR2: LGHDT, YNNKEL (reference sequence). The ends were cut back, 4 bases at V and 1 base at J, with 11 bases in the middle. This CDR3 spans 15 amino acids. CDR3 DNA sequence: TGTGCCAGCAGCCTCGGAGGGTTATCTGGAAACACCATATATTTT. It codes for CASSLGGLSGNTIYF.

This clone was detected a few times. The CDR3 here is CASSLAGTVGTGDYGYTF. CDR3 bases: TGCGCCAGCAGCTTGGCGGGGACAGTGGGAACAGGGGACTATGGCTACACCTTC. The chain recombines TRBV5-1 with TRBJ1-2; 7 nucleotides line up with TRBD1. This CDR3 contains 18 residues. After removal of 0 bases from V and 3 bases from J, the junction contained 14 bases not matched to a gene. The germline V gene encodes CDR1 SGHRS and CDR2 YFSETQ. The variable domain in full, completed from reference TRBV5-1 and TRBJ1-2, reads KAGVTQTPRYLIKTRGQQVTLSCSPISGHRSVSWYQQTPGQGLQFLFEYFSETQRNKGNFPGRFSGRQFSNSRSEMNVSTLELGDSALYLCASSLAGTVGTGDYGYTFGSGTRLTVV.

As DNA, the CDR3 is TGTGCCAGCAGCCAAGGGACAGGGCCTTCACCCCTCCACTTT. This codes for CASSQGTGPSPLHF. The chain has TRBV5-4 and TRBJ1-6; 9 bases are a match to TRBD1. CDR1 SGHNT and CDR2 YYREEE come from the germline V gene (reference sequence). V was pared by 4 bases and J by 9 bases, with 5 bases of the junction left unmatched. There are 14 residues in the CDR3.

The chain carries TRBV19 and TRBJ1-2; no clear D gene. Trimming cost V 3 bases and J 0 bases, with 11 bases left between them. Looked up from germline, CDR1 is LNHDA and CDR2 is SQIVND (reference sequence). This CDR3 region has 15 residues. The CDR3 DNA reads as TGTGCCAGTAGTATGGATTGGCAGGCTAACTATGGCTACACCTTC. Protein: CASSMDWQANYGYTF. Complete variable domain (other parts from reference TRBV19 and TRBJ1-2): DGGITQSPKYLFRKEGQNVTLSCEQNLNHDAMYWYRQDPGQGLRLIYYSQIVNDFQKGDIAEGYSVSREKKESFPLTVTSAQKNPTAFYLCASSMDWQANYGYTFGSGTRLTVV.

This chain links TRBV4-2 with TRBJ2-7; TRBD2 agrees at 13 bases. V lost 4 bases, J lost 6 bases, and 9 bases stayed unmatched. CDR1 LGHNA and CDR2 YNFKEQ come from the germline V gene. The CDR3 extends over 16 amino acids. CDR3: CASSRGTSGIRGEQYF. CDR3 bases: TGTGCCAGCAGCCGCGGGACTAGCGGGATAAGAGGCGAGCAGTACTTC.

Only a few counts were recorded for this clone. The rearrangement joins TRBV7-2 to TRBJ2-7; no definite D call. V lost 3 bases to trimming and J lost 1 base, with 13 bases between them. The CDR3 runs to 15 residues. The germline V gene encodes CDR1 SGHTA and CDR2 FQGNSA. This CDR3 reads CASSFLAPRSYEQYF. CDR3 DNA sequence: TGTGCCAGCAGCTTTTTGGCTCCAAGATCCTACGAGCAGTACTTC.

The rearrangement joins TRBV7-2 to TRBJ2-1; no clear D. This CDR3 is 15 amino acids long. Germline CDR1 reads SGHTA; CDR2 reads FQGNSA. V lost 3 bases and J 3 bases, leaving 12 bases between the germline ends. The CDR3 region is CASSFSLGVYNEQFF. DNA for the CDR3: TGTGCCAGCAGCTTTTCGCTAGGCGTCTACAATGAGCAGTTCTTC.

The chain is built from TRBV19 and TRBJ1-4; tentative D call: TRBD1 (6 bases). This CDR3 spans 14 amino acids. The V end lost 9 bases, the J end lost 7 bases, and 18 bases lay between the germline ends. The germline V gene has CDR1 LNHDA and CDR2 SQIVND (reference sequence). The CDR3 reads CASTQQGNIEKLFF. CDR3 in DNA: TGTGCCAGCACGCAACAGGGTAATATTGAAAAACTGTTTTTT.

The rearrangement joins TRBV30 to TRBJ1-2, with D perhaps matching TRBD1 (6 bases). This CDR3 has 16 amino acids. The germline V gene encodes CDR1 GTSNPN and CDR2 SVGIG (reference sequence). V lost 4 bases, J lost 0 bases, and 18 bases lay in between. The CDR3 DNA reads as TGTGCCTGGATTGCGCCACTAGGACAGACTAACTATGGCTACACCTTC. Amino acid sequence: CAWIAPLGQTNYGYTF.

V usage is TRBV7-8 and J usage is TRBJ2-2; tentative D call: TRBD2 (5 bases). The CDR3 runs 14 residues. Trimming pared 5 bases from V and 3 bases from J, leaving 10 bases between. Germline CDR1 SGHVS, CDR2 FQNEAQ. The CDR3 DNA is TGTGCCAGCAGCGGGAGACGGGACACCGGGGAGCTGTTTTTT. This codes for CASSGRRDTGELFF. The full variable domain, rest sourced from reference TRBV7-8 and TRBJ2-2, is GAGVSQSPRYKVAKRGQDVALRCDPISGHVSLFWYQQALGQGPEFLTYFQNEAQLDKSGLPSDRFFAERPEGSVSTLKIQRTQQEDSAVYLCASSGRRDTGELFFGEGSRLTVL.

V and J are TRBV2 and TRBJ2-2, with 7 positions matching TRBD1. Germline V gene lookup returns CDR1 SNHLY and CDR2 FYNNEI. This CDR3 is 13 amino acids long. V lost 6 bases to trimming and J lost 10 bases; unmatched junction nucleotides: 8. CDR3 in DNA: TGTGCCAGCAGAGGGACAGCCTACCTGGAGCTGTTTTTT. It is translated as CASRGTAYLELFF. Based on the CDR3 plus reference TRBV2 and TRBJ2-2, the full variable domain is EPEVTQTPSHQVTQMGQEVILRCVPISNHLYFYWYRQILGQKVEFLVSFYNNEISEKSEIFDDQFSVERPDGSNFTLKIRSTKLEDSAMYFCASRGTAYLELFFGEGSRLTVL.

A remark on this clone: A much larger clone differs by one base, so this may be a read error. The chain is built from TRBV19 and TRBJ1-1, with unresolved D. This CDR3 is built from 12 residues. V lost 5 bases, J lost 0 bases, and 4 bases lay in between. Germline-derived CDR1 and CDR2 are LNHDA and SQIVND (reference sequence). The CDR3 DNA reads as TGTGCCAGTAGTGCGTTGAACACTGAAGCTTTCTTT. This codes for CASSALNTEAFF.

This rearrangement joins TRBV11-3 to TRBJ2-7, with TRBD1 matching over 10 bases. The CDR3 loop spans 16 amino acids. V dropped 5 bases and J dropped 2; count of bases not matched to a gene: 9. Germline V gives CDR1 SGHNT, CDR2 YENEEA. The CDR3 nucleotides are TGTGCCAGCAGCCAAGGTTCCGGGACAGGGGCCTACGAGCAGTACTTC. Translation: CASSQGSGTGAYEQYF.

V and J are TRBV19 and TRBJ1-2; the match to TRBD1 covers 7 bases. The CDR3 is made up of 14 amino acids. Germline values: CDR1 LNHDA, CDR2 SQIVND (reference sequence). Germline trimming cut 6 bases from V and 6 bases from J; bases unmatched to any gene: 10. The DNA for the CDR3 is TGTGCCAGTAGAACTGGACAGGCCGAGGATGGCTACACCTTC. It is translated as CASRTGQAEDGYTF.

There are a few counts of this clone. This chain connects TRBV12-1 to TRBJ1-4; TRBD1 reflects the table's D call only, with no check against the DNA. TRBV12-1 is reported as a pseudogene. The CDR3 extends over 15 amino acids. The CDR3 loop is CASCPNLLYRGMLFF. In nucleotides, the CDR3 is TGTGCCAGCTGCCCCAATCTACTATACAGGGGAATGCTGTTTTTT.